A selection of T cell receptor beta chains follows, all from one sample in a study of blood T cells in healthy people across ages. Using its own MiXCR run on the 5' RACE reads, TCRdb lists one record per CDR3 protein. The repertoire holds roughly 1,700,000 distinct CDR3 sequences, with 28% as singletons. The sequenced material came from blood. Every receptor here comes from a woman aged 30 to 39 in good health. Both conserved end residues are part of each CDR3. A D gene is named only where the DNA matches it firmly. Only some rows state a clone size, as once, few, many or a class for expanded clones.

TRBV12-3/TRBV12-4	TRBJ2-3	few	TRBD2	TGTGCCAGCAGTTCCGGGACTAGCGGGGGTGCCTCGGGTACGCAGTATTTT	CASSSGTSGGASGTQYF
TRBV5-1	TRBJ2-7	NA	NA	TGCGCCAGCGGATGGGACGGCGCCTACGAGCAGTACTTC	CASGWDGAYEQYF
TRBV7-9	TRBJ2-5	NA	NA	TGTGCCAGCCCTGGGGGGGCTAGCGGCCCCCAAGAGACCCAGTACTTC	CASPGGASGPQETQYF
TRBV11-3	TRBJ2-3	NA	NA	TGTGCCAGCAGCCCCGGGGCCGATGCGGATACGCAGTATTTT	CASSPGADADTQYF
TRBV5-1	TRBJ2-7	few	NA	TGCGCCAGCAGCTTGGTCCCCACAGGGAGTGTCGCCGAGCAGTACTTC	CASSLVPTGSVAEQYF
TRBV7-8	TRBJ2-1	few	TRBD2	TGTGCCAGCAGCTTAGTTAGAGTTGCGGGAGCCGGGAATGAGCAGTTCTTC	CASSLVRVAGAGNEQFF
TRBV2	TRBJ1-1	NA	NA	TGTGCCAGCAGGGATCTGGGGACGGAGAACACTGAAGCTTTCTTT	CASRDLGTENTEAFF
TRBV11-2	TRBJ2-7	many	NA	TGTGCCAGCAGCTTAGATTCGGACTCATACGAGCAGTACTTC	CASSLDSDSYEQYF
TRBV7-3	TRBJ2-5	few	NA	TGTGCCAGCAGCTTGGGGTTCCACGGAGAGACCCAGTACTTC	CASSLGFHGETQYF
TRBV5-6	TRBJ2-1	NA	NA	TGTGCCAGCAGCCCATCTTGGCCCTATAACAATGAGCAGTTCTTC	CASSPSWPYNNEQFF
TRBV6-2/TRBV6-3	TRBJ1-2	many	NA	TGTGCCAGCAGTTACTCGACGGGGGCGGATGGCTACACCTTC	CASSYSTGADGYTF
TRBV7-9	TRBJ2-2	once	TRBD1	TGTGCCAGCAGTAACAGGGGGGCCAACACCGGGGAGCTGTTTTTT	CASSNRGANTGELFF
TRBV7-2	TRBJ2-5	NA	NA	TGTGCCAGCAGCTCTAAGGCACTATGGCAAGAGACCCAGTACTTC	CASSSKALWQETQYF